This TCR beta chain was sequenced during a study of identical twins. This clonotype came up a few times. The target antigen is unknown. Given a much more abundant clone one base away, this may be a read error. Unique molecular identifiers were present on cDNA, and template switching added a universal primer site. TCRdb re-analysed the 5' RACE reads in MiXCR, keeping a single row per CDR3 protein. The top ten clones hold 5.1% of a sample with more than 200,000 distinct CDR3 sequences, 9.4% of them seen once. Broader study findings: Analyses based on zero insertions could be partly confounded by invariant MAIT and iNKT cells. With beta out-of-frame sequences, excess sharing by twins was weaker. In drawing conclusions, the study used cross-sectional statistical analysis and did not follow the same donors.

From germline, CDR1 is SGHTA and CDR2 FQGNSA. V lost 6 bases, J lost 3 bases, and 4 bases stayed unmatched. This CDR3 is built from 13 residues. This chain links TRBV7-2 with TRBJ1-2; 7 bases are a match to TRBD1. The sequence was collected from a woman aged 18-29 years in good health. Sequencing was performed on memory (CD45RO+) T cells sorted from blood. CDR3 region: CASSSGGDYGYTF. As DNA, the CDR3 is TGTGCCAGCAGTTCAGGGGGGGACTATGGCTACACCTTC.